These T cell receptor beta chains were read from a single sample in a study of neurological immune-mediated disorders. TCRdb fed the 5' RACE reads into MiXCR, producing one record per CDR3 protein. The sample has 80,000 or so distinct CDR3 sequences; approximately 9.4% are singletons. Material for sequencing was PBMCs. The receptors were gathered from a man aged 45-65 years in good health. Both conserved end residues are part of each CDR3. Fields, in order: CDR3 protein, V gene.

CDR3 protein: CSAPDNRVSNEKLFF
V gene: TRBV20-1

CDR3 protein: CASSFAGELFF
V gene: TRBV12-3/TRBV12-4

CDR3 protein: CSVEGGSTDTQYF
V gene: TRBV29-1

CDR3 protein: CASSRTDRDGYTF
V gene: TRBV7-9

CDR3 protein: CAIKSPEQYF
V gene: TRBV21-1

CDR3 protein: CASSLRQVGNSPLHF
V gene: TRBV7-9

CDR3 protein: CSARDPEGDRTYEQYF
V gene: TRBV20-1

CDR3 protein: CASSKGQGSTNEKLFF
V gene: TRBV7-9

CDR3 protein: CASSQGQGGQPQHF
V gene: TRBV5-1

CDR3 protein: CATSREASGDLLNTGELFF
V gene: TRBV15

CDR3 protein: CASSLAQGEKLFF
V gene: TRBV7-9

CDR3 protein: CASSQDKVGLAGYTGELFF
V gene: TRBV4-2

CDR3 protein: CASSPTGASGELFF
V gene: TRBV28

CDR3 protein: CASSLAGSLIQGKPQHF
V gene: TRBV7-2

CDR3 protein: CATRWGASPYTEAFF
V gene: TRBV7-9

CDR3 protein: CASSYPPGTGGNEQFF
V gene: TRBV6-6

CDR3 protein: CASKLDTDTQYF
V gene: TRBV28

CDR3 protein: CASIGGRAYEQYF
V gene: TRBV6-5

CDR3 protein: CASNPSRTGGKADTQYF
V gene: TRBV25-1

CDR3 protein: CASSQDEGPGANVLTF
V gene: TRBV4-3

CDR3 protein: CASSSRFTAGSSYNEQFF
V gene: TRBV28

CDR3 protein: CASSAPGQGPNQPQHF
V gene: TRBV7-8

CDR3 protein: CRSTGQGAPTDTQYF
V gene: TRBV20-1

CDR3 protein: CASSLNPSGNYNEQFF
V gene: TRBV5-1

CDR3 protein: CASSLLGREQFF
V gene: TRBV7-9

CDR3 protein: CASRPAERGQETQYF
V gene: TRBV27

CDR3 protein: CASSLAGGAGSYGYTF
V gene: TRBV7-8

CDR3 protein: CATTPPPTGKETQYF
V gene: TRBV7-2

CDR3 protein: CSAPFGPQETQYF
V gene: TRBV20-1

CDR3 protein: CASSLATSGKADTQYF
V gene: TRBV5-1

CDR3 protein: CASSQEGQAYQPQHF
V gene: TRBV3-1

CDR3 protein: CASSQDPGTAGGYTF
V gene: TRBV4-2

CDR3 protein: CASSSRGDRTDTQYF
V gene: TRBV5-1

CDR3 protein: CASSPLTGGNTIYF
V gene: TRBV6-6

CDR3 protein: CASSQGSSGSRLDTQYF
V gene: TRBV4-2

CDR3 protein: CSARKLAGGPDTQYF
V gene: TRBV20-1

CDR3 protein: CASSARDISSSTDTQYF
V gene: TRBV4-1

CDR3 protein: CASSLGGGLSSYEQYF
V gene: TRBV7-8

CDR3 protein: CASSLQGANTQYF
V gene: TRBV5-1

CDR3 protein: CASSVRTGGQPQHF
V gene: TRBV6-1

CDR3 protein: CASIPRTVSYEQYF
V gene: TRBV28

CDR3 protein: CASSPGTGEETQYF
V gene: TRBV6-1

CDR3 protein: CAIRAADSGNTIYF
V gene: TRBV10-3

CDR3 protein: CSARGVAGLFQGTDTQYF
V gene: TRBV20-1

CDR3 protein: CASSQGDSSSGANVLTF
V gene: TRBV3-1

CDR3 protein: CASGLSYNEQFF
V gene: TRBV5-5

CDR3 protein: CASSQAGLAGSTDTQYF
V gene: TRBV4-3

CDR3 protein: CASSLRGTGYNEKLFF
V gene: TRBV5-1

CDR3 protein: CAISTRENTEAFF
V gene: TRBV7-9

CDR3 protein: CASSLTGKPNYGYTF
V gene: TRBV5-1

CDR3 protein: CSVKTGYAEAFF
V gene: TRBV29-1

CDR3 protein: CASSANYEQYF
V gene: TRBV6-6

CDR3 protein: CSVEDPSGADTQYF
V gene: TRBV29-1

CDR3 protein: CASSGDRAEQYF
V gene: TRBV28

CDR3 protein: CASSPRGAVGGPANYGYTF
V gene: TRBV7-9

CDR3 protein: CASSQASHEQYF
V gene: TRBV4-1

CDR3 protein: CASSGRENTEAFF
V gene: TRBV5-1

CDR3 protein: CASSTRQNNEKLFF
V gene: TRBV7-9

CDR3 protein: CASSLGQISGNTIYF
V gene: TRBV11-2